Included here is one T cell receptor (beta chain) sequence, with context. The CDR3 extends over 19 amino acids. Trimming removed 1 base from V and 1 base from J; junction bases left unmatched: 9. CDR1 is DFQATT, CDR2 SNEGSKA, per germline (reference sequence). The source of the sample is a study of response to subunit inactivated influenza vaccine. TCRdb independently ran MiXCR on the RT-PCR reads; one entry per CDR3 protein. The sample has 500,000 or so distinct CDR3 sequences, 15% to 20% seen once. The sequence derives from a man aged 45 to 70 who received an inactivated influenza vaccine. The material was CD4+ T cells sorted from PBMCs, obtained approximately 25 months after vaccination. The chain is built from TRBV20-1 and TRBJ2-1; 14 positions match TRBD2. The CDR3 spells CSARGRTSGRTGSYNEQFF. As DNA, the CDR3 is TGCAGTGCTAGAGGCCGGACTAGCGGGAGGACGGGTTCCTACAATGAGCAGTTCTTC.